A selection of T cell receptor beta chains follows, all from one sample in a study of blood T cell repertoires in COVID-19. Profiling relied on immunoSEQ multiplex PCR, and the TCRdb table lists in-frame clones only, not all of them. The sample lists about 270,000 clones; roughly 90% were seen once. Sequenced sample: peripheral blood. These receptors originate from a woman aged 70-85 years with COVID-19, enrolled during active disease. Each CDR3 is given with its conserved first and last residue. D genes are given only for firm matches. Clone size is stated in some rows and not others, as once, few, many or a class when expanded.

J gene | V gene | D gene | clone size | CDR3 protein | CDR3 DNA
TRBJ1-1 | TRBV12-5 | - | - | CASGSGGRTEAFF | TGTGCTAGTGGTTCTGGGGGGAGGACTGAAGCTTTCTTT
TRBJ2-5 | TRBV6-5 | - | - | CASSLSLQETQYF | TGTGCCAGCAGTCTAAGCCTCCAAGAGACCCAGTACTTC
TRBJ1-5 | TRBV19 | TRBD1 | - | CASRDRGNQPQHF | TGTGCCAGCCGCGACAGGGGGAATCAGCCCCAGCATTTT
TRBJ1-1 | TRBV14 | - | - | CASSQGPEAFF | TGTGCCAGCAGCCAGGGCCCTGAAGCTTTCTTT
TRBJ2-1 | TRBV30 | - | - | CAWSGQMDEQFF | TGTGCCTGGAGTGGACAGATGGATGAGCAGTTCTTC
TRBJ1-1 | TRBV2 | - | few | CASTSEAGGTEAFF | TGTGCCAGCACGTCGGAGGCAGGAGGGACTGAAGCTTTCTTT
TRBJ1-1 | TRBV9 | - | - | CASSLHMNTEAFF | TGTGCCAGCAGCCTCCACATGAACACTGAAGCTTTCTTT
TRBJ1-3 | TRBV6-5 | - | - | CASSNSGNTIYF | TGTGCCAGCAGCAACTCTGGAAACACCATATATTTT
TRBJ1-1 | TRBV28 | TRBD1 | few | CASSKLGQGAAEAFF | TGTGCCAGCAGTAAACTCGGACAGGGGGCTGCTGAAGCTTTCTTT
TRBJ1-1 | TRBV28 | - | - | CASSSGGAGTNTEAFF | TGTGCCAGCAGTTCCGGGGGGGCGGGTACGAACACTGAAGCTTTCTTT
TRBJ2-2 | TRBV11-2 | - | - | CASSFGSNTGELFF | TGTGCCAGCAGCTTCGGTTCGAACACCGGGGAGCTGTTTTTT
TRBJ1-1 | TRBV10-1 | - | - | CASSSGNTEAFF | TGCGCCAGCAGTTCAGGGAACACTGAAGCTTTCTTT
TRBJ2-7 | TRBV2 | - | - | CASSGGSHEQYF | TGTGCCAGCAGTGGAGGGTCCCACGAGCAGTACTTC
TRBJ2-6 | TRBV14 | - | - | CASSQGPGANVLTF | TGTGCCAGCAGCCAAGGGCCTGGGGCCAACGTCCTGACTTTC
TRBJ1-2 | TRBV5-1 | TRBD1 | once | CASSLGDRANYGYTF | TGCGCCAGCAGCTTGGGGGACAGGGCAAACTATGGCTACACCTTC
TRBJ1-2 | TRBV18 | - | - | CASSPSAGETRGYTF | TGTGCCAGCTCACCATCGGCAGGGGAAACACGCGGCTACACCTTC
TRBJ2-7 | TRBV18 | TRBD1 | - | CASSPPATGGAGDYEQYF | TGTGCCAGCTCACCACCGGCGACAGGGGGCGCAGGGGACTACGAGCAGTACTTC
TRBJ1-1 | TRBV18 | TRBD1 | - | CASNRGQSNTEAFF | TGTGCCAGCAATAGGGGACAGTCGAACACTGAAGCTTTCTTT